This is a list of T cell receptor beta chains from one sample in a study of blood T cell repertoires in COVID-19. Using immunoSEQ multiplex PCR, the repertoire was profiled, and TCRdb retains in-frame clones only, with some absent. The data hold approximately 45,000 clones, with 73% observed a single time. Sequenced: peripheral blood. The receptors shown here come from an elderly man with acute or convalescent COVID-19. Each CDR3 is given with its conserved first and last residue. D genes are given only for firm matches. The listing skips clone size in some rows; elsewhere it reads once, few, many or a size class.

CDR3	DNA	V	J	size	D
CASRVAGADTQYF	TGTGCCAGTAGGGTAGCGGGAGCAGATACGCAGTATTTT	TRBV19	TRBJ2-3	NA	TRBD2
CASRLVPHTEAFF	TGTGCCAGCAGATTAGTACCTCACACTGAAGCTTTCTTT	TRBV6-5	TRBJ1-1	NA	NA
CASSSRGRATNEKLFF	TGTGCCAGCAGTTCTAGAGGAAGAGCAACTAATGAAAAACTGTTTTTT	TRBV28	TRBJ1-4	NA	NA
CASGERIGTDTQYF	TGTGCCAGCGGGGAGCGGATTGGGACAGATACGCAGTATTTT	TRBV2	TRBJ2-3	NA	NA
CASSLGLHEQYF	TGTGCCAGCAGTTTAGGGCTACACGAGCAGTACTTC	TRBV28	TRBJ2-7	few	NA
CAGAQGMNYEQYF	TGCGCCGGCGCTCAGGGGATGAACTACGAGCAGTACTTC	TRBV10-2	TRBJ2-7	few	NA
CASSPPPSYNEQFF	TGTGCCAGCAGCCCCCCCCCTAGCTACAATGAGCAGTTCTTC	TRBV28	TRBJ2-1	few	NA
CASSLAGLAGGEQFF	TGCGCCAGCAGCCTGGCCGGACTAGCGGGAGGGGAGCAGTTCTTC	TRBV4-1	TRBJ2-1	few	TRBD2
CASSLGGGSGPPHEQFF	TGTGCCAGCAGCTTAGGGGGGGGTAGCGGGCCCCCCCATGAGCAGTTCTTC	TRBV7-6	TRBJ2-1	NA	TRBD2
CARGQANSPLHF	TGTGCCAGGGGGCAGGCTAATTCACCCCTCCACTTT	TRBV2	TRBJ1-6	NA	NA
CASSPRTSGNEQFF	TGTGCCAGCAGCCCTCGGACTAGCGGCAATGAGCAGTTCTTC	TRBV3-1/TRBV3-2	TRBJ2-1	NA	TRBD2
CASSYNRLQETQYF	TGTGCCAGCAGTTATAACAGGTTACAAGAGACCCAGTACTTC	TRBV6-2/TRBV6-3	TRBJ2-5	NA	NA
CASRTSGSVSDTQYF	TGTGCCTCGCGGACTAGCGGGAGTGTTTCAGATACGCAGTATTTT	TRBV19	TRBJ2-3	NA	TRBD2
CASSPGTSGRAGTDTQYF	TGTGCCAGCTCACCCGGGACTAGCGGGAGGGCGGGCACAGATACGCAGTATTTT	TRBV18	TRBJ2-3	NA	TRBD2
CASTRPSSWAGNEQFF	TGTGCCAGCACCCGTCCTAGCTCCTGGGCGGGGAATGAGCAGTTCTTC	TRBV28	TRBJ2-1	NA	NA
CATSREASLTSEAFF	TGTGCCACCAGCAGAGAAGCCTCCCTTACGTCTGAAGCTTTCTTT	TRBV15	TRBJ1-1	NA	NA
CSAQFRNEQFF	TGCAGTGCCCAGTTCCGCAATGAGCAGTTCTTC	TRBV20-1	TRBJ2-1	NA	NA
CATSRVAGVKRQETQYF	TGTGCCACCAGCAGAGTAGCGGGAGTAAAGCGGCAAGAGACCCAGTACTTC	TRBV15	TRBJ2-5	NA	TRBD2
CASSQEWGTYEQYF	TGTGCCAGCAGCCAAGAGTGGGGCACCTACGAGCAGTACTTC	TRBV3-1/TRBV3-2	TRBJ2-7	NA	NA
CASSGTQGANTGELFF	TGCGCCAGCAGCGGAACACAGGGGGCCAACACCGGGGAGCTGTTTTTT	TRBV5-1	TRBJ2-2	few	TRBD1
CASILGQGVTEQYF	TGTGCCAGCATCCTGGGACAGGGAGTAACCGAGCAGTACTTC	TRBV6-5	TRBJ2-7	NA	TRBD1
CASSLLGLGTGNEKLFF	TGTGCCAGCAGTTTATTGGGCCTCGGGACAGGGAATGAAAAACTGTTTTTT	TRBV28	TRBJ1-4	NA	TRBD1
CASSQNRGLADTGDTQYF	TGTGCCAGCAGCCAAAATCGGGGACTAGCCGATACCGGAGATACGCAGTATTTT	TRBV4-2	TRBJ2-3	few	TRBD2
CASSLGGTSGRRQYF	TGTGCCAGCAGTTTGGGTGGGACTAGCGGGAGGAGGCAGTACTTC	TRBV28	TRBJ2-7	NA	TRBD2
CATSVTGNPGANVLTF	TGTGCCACCTCAGTTACCGGGAACCCTGGGGCCAACGTCCTGACTTTC	TRBV6-6	TRBJ2-6	NA	NA
CASSSADRSVSDTQYF	TGTGCCAGCAGCTCAGCCGACAGGTCGGTGTCAGATACGCAGTATTTT	TRBV7-8	TRBJ2-3	few	NA
CASSRQGTANEKLFF	TGCGCCAGCAGCCGACAGGGGACGGCTAATGAAAAACTGTTTTTT	TRBV5-1	TRBJ1-4	NA	TRBD1
CASRTDRGLQPQHF	TGTGCCAGCAGGACGGACAGGGGGCTTCAGCCCCAGCATTTT	TRBV2	TRBJ1-5	NA	TRBD1
CASSIATGRVPYEQYF	TGTGCCAGTAGTATAGCCACGGGCAGGGTGCCCTACGAGCAGTACTTC	TRBV19	TRBJ2-7	once	NA
CASSPLGDPYGYTF	TGTGCCAGCAGTCCACTTGGAGACCCCTATGGCTACACCTTC	TRBV6-6	TRBJ1-2	once	NA
CAISESLWRNQPQHF	TGTGCCATCAGTGAGTCGTTATGGAGAAATCAGCCCCAGCATTTT	TRBV10-3	TRBJ1-5	NA	NA